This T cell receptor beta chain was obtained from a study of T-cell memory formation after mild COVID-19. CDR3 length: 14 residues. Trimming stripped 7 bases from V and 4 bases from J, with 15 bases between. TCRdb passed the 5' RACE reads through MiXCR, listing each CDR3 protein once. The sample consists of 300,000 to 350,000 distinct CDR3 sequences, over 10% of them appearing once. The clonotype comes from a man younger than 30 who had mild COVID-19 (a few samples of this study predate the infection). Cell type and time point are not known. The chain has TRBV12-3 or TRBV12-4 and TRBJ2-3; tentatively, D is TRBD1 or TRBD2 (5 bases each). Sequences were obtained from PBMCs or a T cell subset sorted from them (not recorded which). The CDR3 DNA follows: TGTGCCAGCACTCCCGGGGCGAACGCAGATACGCAGTATTTT. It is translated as CASTPGANADTQYF.